Below, 18 T cell receptor beta chains from the same sample are listed, as sequenced in a study of technical replicates of blood from a few donors. Generated by immunoSEQ multiplex PCR, the TCRdb table keeps only in-frame clones and is missing some. The repertoire has more than 65,000 clones, 91% of them found once; the top ten carry about 0.4%. Sequenced sample: T cells isolated from PBMCs. These receptors were collected from a human donor in good health.

V is TRBV18 and J is TRBJ1-3; TRBD1 matches at 7 bases. Germline CDR1 reads KGHSH; CDR2 reads LQKENI. V gave up 1 base and J gave up 4 bases; unmatched junction bases: 13. The CDR3 covers 18 residues. The CDR3 DNA reads as TGTGCCAGCTCACCACGGAAGGGAGGTGGGACAGCCGGAAACACCATATATTTT. Its protein product is CASSPRKGGGTAGNTIYF.

This chain links TRBV27 with TRBJ2-7, with D unresolved. V shed 3 bases and J shed 0 bases, with 6 bases lying between them. This CDR3 has 13 residues. In germline, CDR1 is MNHEY, CDR2 SMNVEV (reference sequence). The CDR3 loop reads CASSFRSSYEQYF. In DNA form, the CDR3 reads TGTGCCAGCAGTTTTCGGAGCTCCTACGAGCAGTACTTC.

The V and J genes are TRBV5-1 and TRBJ1-1; 9 nucleotides agree with TRBD1. This CDR3 has 14 amino acids. Germline CDR1 is SGHRS and CDR2 is YFSETQ. V was pared by 2 bases and J by 3 bases, with 2 bases of the junction left unmatched. CDR3 protein: CASSLTGGYTEAFF. The CDR3 DNA sequence: TGCGCCAGCAGCTTAACAGGGGGCTACACTGAAGCTTTCTTT. The complete variable domain, with remaining parts taken from reference TRBV5-1 and TRBJ1-1, reads KAGVTQTPRYLIKTRGQQVTLSCSPISGHRSVSWYQQTPGQGLQFLFEYFSETQRNKGNFPGRFSGRQFSNSRSEMNVSTLELGDSALYLCASSLTGGYTEAFFGQGTRLTVV.

The chain joins TRBV10-2 to TRBJ1-5; unclear D gene. The CDR3 has 17 amino acids. CDR1 and CDR2 (germline): WSHSY, SAAADI. V dropped 4 bases and J dropped 1 base, with 17 bases sitting between them. The CDR3 DNA sequence: TGCGCCAGCAGTGGGTTTGCGGGGTCGGGGAGCAATCAGCCCCAGCATTTT. Amino acids: CASSGFAGSGSNQPQHF.

The chain has TRBV11-3 and TRBJ1-1; TRBD1 matches at 7 bases. The CDR3 sequence is 12 residues long. The V and J ends lost 2 bases and 11 bases, in that order; junction bases with no gene match: 5. Germline V gives CDR1 SGHNT, CDR2 YENEEA. The CDR3 DNA reads TGTGCCAGCAGCTTACCAGGGGGACGGGCTTTCTTT. It yields the protein CASSLPGGRAFF. Combining the CDR3 with reference TRBV11-3 and TRBJ1-1 gives the whole variable domain EAGVVQSPRYKIIEKKQPVAFWCNPISGHNTLYWYLQNLGQGPELLIRYENEEAVDDSQLPKDRFSAERLKGVDSTLKIQPAELGDSAVYLCASSLPGGRAFFGQGTRLTVV.

This clone was detected once. This rearrangement joins TRBV7-2 to TRBJ2-2; D is unclear. Between the trimmed V and J ends, which lost 1 base and 7 bases, there was a span of 10 bases. Germline V gives CDR1 SGHTA, CDR2 FQGNSA. CDR3 length equals 14 residues. CDR3 nucleotides: TGTGCCAGCAGCTTAGGGTATTACAACGGGGAGCTGTTTTTT. Its protein product is CASSLGYYNGELFF. Supplemented by reference TRBV7-2 and TRBJ2-2, the full variable domain reads GAGVSQSPSNKVTEKGKDVELRCDPISGHTALYWYRQSLGQGLEFLIYFQGNSAPDKSGLPSDRFSAERTGGSVSTLTIQRTQQEDSAVYLCASSLGYYNGELFFGEGSRLTVL.

The chain has TRBV27 and TRBJ2-5; TRBD2 matches 9 bases. Looked up from germline, CDR1 is MNHEY and CDR2 is SMNVEV (reference sequence). After removal of 5 bases from V and 7 bases from J, the junction contained 17 bases not matched to a gene. This CDR3 has 17 amino acids. The CDR3 coding sequence is TGTGCCAGCAGTCAAACCTTAGCGGGAGTTTCCGAAGGGACCCAGTACTTC. Translating gives CASSQTLAGVSEGTQYF.

This rearrangement joins TRBV19 to TRBJ2-1; D might be TRBD2 (6 bases). The germline V gene has CDR1 LNHDA and CDR2 SQIVND (reference sequence). There are 14 residues in the CDR3. With 5 bases removed from V and 8 bases from J, the gap between germline ends came to 16 bases. The CDR3 DNA is TGTGCCAGTAGTCGGAGCGGGTGGATCTATGAGCAGTTCTTC. It specifies CASSRSGWIYEQFF.

The chain combines TRBV10-3 with TRBJ2-3; 8 nucleotides match TRBD2. The CDR3 has 14 amino acids. The junction had 6 bases not matched to a gene; V was cut back by 4 bases and J by 6 bases. Germline CDR1 reads ENHRY; CDR2 reads SYGVKD. CDR3 DNA sequence: TGTGCCATCAGTGTAAGCGGGAGTGGGGATACGCAGTATTTT. The encoded protein is CAISVSGSGDTQYF.

The gene calls are TRBV18 and TRBJ1-1; D remains ambiguous. CDR1 and CDR2 from the germline V gene are KGHSH and LQKENI. The CDR3 runs to 14 residues. V was cut by 1 base and J by 2 bases, with 8 bases left in between. Here the CDR3 reads CASSPQSGNTEAFF. The CDR3 bases are TGTGCCAGCTCACCACAATCGGGAAACACTGAAGCTTTCTTT.

This chain links TRBV4-1 with TRBJ2-7; perhaps TRBD2 as D (6 bases). This CDR3 region has 16 residues. V was cut by 4 bases and J by 0 bases, with 16 bases left in between. Per the germline V gene, CDR1 is MGHRA and CDR2 is YSYEKL. The chain's CDR3 is CASSPTRAIPSYEQYF. In DNA, the CDR3 is TGCGCCAGCAGCCCGACTAGGGCAATACCCTCCTACGAGCAGTACTTC.

The rearrangement links TRBV19 to TRBJ1-5, with D unresolved. CDR1 and CDR2 from the germline V gene are LNHDA and SQIVND (reference sequence). The ends were cut back, 0 bases at V and 3 bases at J, with 6 bases in the middle. The length of the CDR3 is 14 residues. CDR3 bases: TGTGCCAGTAGTATAGACGGGAACAATCAGCCCCAGCATTTT. Protein sequence: CASSIDGNNQPQHF. Supplemented by reference TRBV19 and TRBJ1-5, the full variable domain reads DGGITQSPKYLFRKEGQNVTLSCEQNLNHDAMYWYRQDPGQGLRLIYYSQIVNDFQKGDIAEGYSVSREKKESFPLTVTSAQKNPTAFYLCASSIDGNNQPQHFGDGTRLSIL.

This sequence joins TRBV30 and TRBJ2-5; weak D call: TRBD2 (6 bases). The CDR3 runs 13 residues. V gave up 0 bases and J gave up 5 bases, with 10 bases separating them. CDR1 and CDR2 from the germline V gene are GTSNPN and SVGIG (reference sequence). The CDR3 DNA follows: TGTGCCTGGAGTGTGAGGAGGGTGGAGACCCAGTACTTC. This sequence encodes CAWSVRRVETQYF.

This rearrangement joins TRBV29-1 to TRBJ2-2; 10 bases line up with TRBD2. The CDR3 has 16 amino acids. The trim removed 1 base at V and 3 bases at J, leaving 5 bases unmatched. The germline V gene encodes CDR1 SQVTM and CDR2 ANQGSEA. Here the CDR3 DNA reads TGCAGCGTTGAAGGGACTAGCGGCCGGGACACCGGGGAGCTGTTTTTT. It is translated as CSVEGTSGRDTGELFF.

This CDR3 is CASSLFGTLKYEQYF. Here the CDR3 DNA reads TGTGCCAGCAGTTTATTTGGGACACTAAAATACGAGCAGTACTTC. The rearrangement joins TRBV28 to TRBJ2-7, with a possible D match to TRBD1 (6 bases). Trimming took off 1 base at V and 4 bases at J, with 14 bases between the two ends. The CDR3 runs 15 residues. From germline, CDR1 is MDHEN and CDR2 SYDVKM. Full variable domain (remainder filled in from reference TRBV28 and TRBJ2-7): DVKVTQSSRYLVKRTGEKVFLECVQDMDHENMFWYRQDPGLGLRLIYFSYDVKMKEKGDIPEGYSVSREKKERFSLILESASTNQTSMYLCASSLFGTLKYEQYFGPGTRLTVT.

The rearrangement uses TRBV5-1 and TRBJ1-5; D unresolved. Trimming removed 0 bases from V and 4 bases from J, with 5 bases in between. The CDR3 sequence is 13 residues long. CDR1 SGHRS and CDR2 YFSETQ come from the germline V gene. The CDR3 is CASSLASNQPQHF. The CDR3 bases are TGCGCCAGCAGCTTGGCTTCGAATCAGCCCCAGCATTTT. Looking up the rest from reference TRBV5-1 and TRBJ1-5 gives the full variable domain: KAGVTQTPRYLIKTRGQQVTLSCSPISGHRSVSWYQQTPGQGLQFLFEYFSETQRNKGNFPGRFSGRQFSNSRSEMNVSTLELGDSALYLCASSLASNQPQHFGDGTRLSIL.

V gene TRBV5-1 combines with J gene TRBJ1-1; D is perhaps TRBD1 (5 bases). Germline CDR1 reads SGHRS; CDR2 reads YFSETQ. The CDR3 sequence is 16 residues long. V gave up 0 bases and J gave up 0 bases, with 12 bases separating them. For the CDR3, the DNA is TGCGCCAGCAGCTTGGTCGGGGGTCGGATGAACACTGAAGCTTTCTTT. Translation: CASSLVGGRMNTEAFF.

V usage is TRBV30 and J usage is TRBJ2-7; D perhaps matches TRBD2 (5 bases). The length of the CDR3 is 12 residues. V was shortened by 7 bases and J by 2 bases, with 12 bases between the two germline ends. Germline CDR1 GTSNPN, CDR2 SVGIG (reference sequence). This chain's CDR3 is CASIASPYEQYF. The CDR3 coding sequence is TGTGCCTCTATTGCTAGCCCCTACGAGCAGTACTTC.